This entry lists 12 T cell receptor beta chains sequenced from one sample in a study of blood T cell repertoires in COVID-19 (dated by TCRdb to 2018 to 2021). The method behind the library was the immunoSEQ multiplex PCR assay. TCRdb carries this immuneACCESS record with in-frame sequences only. Its versions omit some clonotypes, under half of them owing to an unresolved V gene in the studies checked, with the rest unexplained. Recorded for this sample are 200,000 to 250,000 clones; around 83% of them occurred a single time. Clones ranked in the top ten supply 9.7% of the sample. Material: peripheral blood. The receptors shown here come from a man aged 45 to 65 with active or convalescent COVID-19.

This rearrangement joins TRBV5-1 to TRBJ2-2; the match to TRBD1 covers 8 bases. Germline lookup yields CDR1 SGHRS and CDR2 YFSETQ. J lost 6 bases, V lost 1 base, and 2 bases had no gene match. There are 14 residues in the CDR3. This chain's CDR3 is CASSLPGGSGELFF. The CDR3, as DNA: TGCGCCAGCAGCTTGCCAGGGGGCTCCGGGGAGCTGTTTTTT.

The J gene is TRBJ1-4, the V gene TRBV4-1, with D unclear. Looked up from germline, CDR1 is MGHRA and CDR2 is YSYEKL. The CDR3 totals 12 residues. Trimming shortened V by 4 bases and J by 7 bases, and 7 bases separated the two germline ends. The CDR3 region has the DNA TGCGCCAGCAGCCTTGGGAGTGAAAAACTGTTTTTT. Translation gives CASSLGSEKLFF.

The chain couples TRBV18 to TRBJ1-2, with D perhaps TRBD1 (6 bases). Deletions cut 4 bases from V and 4 bases from J, with 10 bases between. This CDR3 comprises 13 residues. Germline values: CDR1 KGHSH, CDR2 LQKENI. CDR3 bases: TGTGCCAGCTCACGACAGGTCGGCTATGGCTACACCTTC. The encoded protein is CASSRQVGYGYTF.

The rearrangement joins TRBV4-3 to TRBJ2-2; the D gene is possibly TRBD2 (5 bases). Trimming removed 2 bases from V and 3 bases from J, with 10 bases in between. Germline CDR1 is LGHNA and CDR2 is YSLEER. The CDR3 is made up of 15 amino acids. The CDR3 reads CASSQWRQDTGELFF. The CDR3 bases are TGCGCCAGCAGCCAATGGAGGCAGGACACCGGGGAGCTGTTTTTT.

This clone was seen many times. The gene calls are TRBV6-2 or TRBV6-3 and TRBJ1-1; no definite D call. CDR1 is MNHEY and CDR2 is SVGEGT in the germline V gene. The V and J ends lost 2 bases and 1 base respectively, with 8 bases between them. This CDR3 comprises 14 residues. The CDR3 DNA follows: TGTGCCAGCAGTTACCGGGGAAAGAACACTGAAGCTTTCTTT. Translation gives CASSYRGKNTEAFF.

On this clone: This CDR3 is also generated by other DNA sequences in the sample. V is TRBV5-1 and J is TRBJ1-2, with D possibly matching TRBD1 (6 bases). Trimming stripped 3 bases from V and 2 bases from J, with 8 bases between. This CDR3 is built from 13 residues. Germline-derived CDR1 and CDR2 are SGHRS and YFSETQ. CDR3 in DNA: TGCGCCAGCAGCTCCGGACAGAACTATGGCTACACCTTC. Translation gives CASSSGQNYGYTF.

The genes are TRBV5-1 and TRBJ1-3; TRBD1 might be the D (6 bases). Germline CDR1 is SGHRS and CDR2 is YFSETQ. The CDR3 length is 15 residues. V lost 4 bases, J lost 0 bases, and 11 bases lay in between. The CDR3 protein is CASSEIQGSGNTIYF. In DNA form, the CDR3 reads TGCGCCAGCAGCGAAATACAGGGCTCTGGAAACACCATATATTTT.

The J gene is TRBJ1-2, the V gene TRBV28; D is uncertain. Trimming removed 5 bases at V and 5 bases at J, with 18 bases between. Germline CDR1 MDHEN, CDR2 SYDVKM. The CDR3 spans 15 residues. The CDR3 DNA reads as TGTGCCAGCAGTCCCCCAGGCTCCGTGGCGTATGGCTACACCTTC. This encodes CASSPPGSVAYGYTF.

The chain has TRBV7-2 and TRBJ2-1; 7 bases align to TRBD2. The CDR3 is made up of 11 amino acids. V shed 4 bases and J 9 bases; nucleotides not matched to a gene: 0. The V gene's germline CDR1 is SGHTA and CDR2 FQGNSA. The CDR3 protein is CASSSGGEQFF. The CDR3 region has the DNA TGTGCCAGCAGCTCGGGAGGTGAGCAGTTCTTC.

This chain joins TRBV11-2 and TRBJ1-2; TRBD1 matches 11 bases. The CDR3 length is 14 residues. V gave up 5 bases and J gave up 8 bases; unmatched junction bases: 7. Looked up from germline, CDR1 is SGHAT and CDR2 is FQNNGV. The CDR3 nucleotides are TGTGCCAGCAGCCTGGGACAGGGGGTGAGGGGCTACACCTTC. This sequence encodes CASSLGQGVRGYTF.

The chain couples TRBV2 to TRBJ1-5; TRBD1 is a possible D gene (5 bases). The length of the CDR3 is 16 residues. Trimming took 6 bases from V and 0 from J, leaving 15 bases between them. Germline V CDR1 and CDR2: SNHLY, FYNNEI. DNA for the CDR3: TGTGCCAGCAGAGCGCCGCAGGGATATAGCAATCAGCCCCAGCATTTT. It yields the protein CASRAPQGYSNQPQHF. The full variable domain, its missing parts supplied by reference TRBV2 and TRBJ1-5, is EPEVTQTPSHQVTQMGQEVILRCVPISNHLYFYWYRQILGQKVEFLVSFYNNEISEKSEIFDDQFSVERPDGSNFTLKIRSTKLEDSAMYFCASRAPQGYSNQPQHFGDGTRLSIL.

The DNA for the CDR3 is TGTGCCAGCAGCTTGGCCGGGACAACCTACGAGCAGTACTTC. Protein product: CASSLAGTTYEQYF. V and J are TRBV5-6 and TRBJ2-7, with D maybe TRBD1 (6 bases). V was clipped by 0 bases and J by 2 bases, with 9 bases between them. The CDR3 sequence is 14 residues long. The germline gives CDR1 SGHDT, CDR2 YYEEEE.